What follows describes a single T cell receptor beta chain. It lacks a known antigen. Base qualities are not provided; no much larger clone lies one nucleotide away. This sample was taken from a study of PD-1 blockade in classical Hodgkin lymphoma (dated by TCRdb to about 2020). Context from the whole study: Nivolumab dosing was 3 mg/kg intravenously every 2 weeks, continuing until either disease progression or unacceptable toxicity. The study used TCR beta sequencing and CyTOF to define a peripheral blood immune signature of response to PD-1 blockade in classical Hodgkin lymphoma. Overall study results and their limits: Baseline diversity similar to that of newly diagnosed patients was observed in trial patients achieving complete response, whereas significantly lower diversity was observed in partial responders and progressors. Baseline TCR diversity was reported as lower in newly diagnosed patients than in healthy donors, and lower still in relapsed/refractory patients. Diversity was lower in patients who began nivolumab less than 1 year after ASCT, so these patients were left out of later analyses to avoid confounding by immune reconstitution. A significant rise by C4D1 was seen in CD4+ but not CD8+ TCR diversity (p=0.0027 vs p=0.16), with the rise being most apparent in complete responders (p=0.02). The study was limited to a single clinical trial cohort, and causes of repertoire differences, possibly disease activity or prior therapy, remained undefined.

This specimen's time point label, per the study, means: cycle 1 day 1 (C1D1), immediately before nivolumab initiation. Every trial patient had relapsed after autologous stem cell transplantation, and cohorts A, B and C differed in prior brentuximab vedotin exposure. The trial cohort was composed of over 50 patients with relapsed/refractory classical Hodgkin lymphoma, for whom complete response, partial response or progressive disease was recorded as best overall response. Trial patients were treated with single-agent nivolumab in the multi-cohort phase II CheckMate 205 trial. An independent review committee assessed best overall response by applying the 2007 International Working Group response criteria. Trial PBMCs were collected just before the start of nivolumab (C1D1) and during therapy at cycle 2 day 1 and cycle 4 day 1. Peripheral blood was collected in 8 mL Vacutainer Cell Preparation Tubes, from which PBMCs were isolated by centrifugation and then cryopreserved.

Reading the germline V gene gives CDR1 SQVTM and CDR2 ANQGSEA. The V end loses 5 bases and the J end loses 5 bases, and a stretch of 10 bases separates them. Spanning cysteine to phenylalanine, the CDR3 consists of 11 amino acids. Only the CDR3 part of the read is kept: 33 bases, read in frame from the first base. The Qiagen DNeasy kit was used to extract genomic DNA from unsorted PBMCs and from the negatively selected CD4+ and CD8+ fractions. TCR beta CDR3 regions were subjected to amplification by immunoSEQ multiplex PCR with primers that anneal to V and J segments. A synthetic immune receptor repertoire was used to minimize amplification bias, and remaining bias was computationally removed after sequencing. Per the authors' processing: Custom Python scripts were used to quantify repertoire diversity as the Shannon entropy index. Unsorted, CD4+ and CD8+ repertoires were analyzed separately, except in combined analyses where CD4+ and CD8+ sequences were merged in silico. A clone was considered expanded if an increase in frequency of at least 2-fold after treatment relative to C1D1 was found, and a pseudocount of 0.5 was applied to clones undetected at baseline. Clones with 0 or 1 copy at C1D1 were classified as singleton clones, and clones with 2 or more copies were classified as non-singleton clones. Clones expanded in unsorted samples were annotated as CD4+, CD8+ or unknown by matching protein sequences in sorted samples from the same patient. Diversity changes from C1D1 to C4D1 were tested in paired samples using Wilcoxon tests. TCRdb provides this immuneACCESS table in a form limited to in-frame rearrangements. Some clones are lacking; in checked studies, under half of them reflect an unresolved V gene, and why the rest are absent is not known. The DNA gave D and trimming, while V, J and clone size come from that table. The sample table holds roughly 42,000 clones, of which around 71% were seen once. Clones ranked in the top ten supply roughly 3% of the sample.

The sequenced sample was peripheral blood mononuclear cells (PBMCs), obtained at baseline. The clonotype was recovered from a human donor with classical Hodgkin lymphoma. The chain is assembled from TRBV29-1 and TRBJ2-7; matching of 6 bases hints at TRBD1 as the D gene. The CDR3 reads as follows: CSVRTGHEQYF. In nucleotide form, the sequence is TGCAGCGTTCGCACAGGGCACGAGCAGTACTTC.